This T cell receptor (beta chain) was documented in a study of T-cell memory formation after mild COVID-19 (dated by TCRdb to the early 2020s). Regarding the complete study: TCR sequence clusters from the two donors were found to be largely donor specific. In a couple of donors, T-cell clones that expanded and contracted after mild COVID-19 were followed by sequencing TCRalpha and TCRbeta repertoires longitudinally. Two young, previously healthy adult volunteers made up the cohort, one male and one female.

Sequencing was performed on an Illumina NovaSeq 6000. cDNA libraries for TCRalpha and TCRbeta were prepared by 5'RACE using constant-segment primers, with sample barcodes and unique molecular identifiers added. Trizol reagent was used to extract RNA from every sample. Library amplification was performed in two PCR steps, and a second sample barcode and Illumina TruSeq adapters were introduced in the second step. Libraries were sequenced on an Illumina NovaSeq with 2 x 150 bp paired-end reads. The original methods were these. Reads were demultiplexed and collapsed into UMI-guided consensus sequences with migec v1.2.7. Using mixcr v2.1.11, UMI consensuses were aligned to TRA and TRB V and J templates and then assembled into clonotypes. Clonotypes were classified as expanded or contracted when called significant by both edgeR and NoisET, with noise models trained on biological replicates. For edgeR calls, a false discovery rate-adjusted p below 0.01 and a log2 fold-change threshold of 1 were applied. As an exploratory analysis of dynamics, max-normalized trajectories of the 1000 most abundant clonotypes were examined by PCA with hierarchical clustering. The CD4 or CD8 phenotype of responding clones was assigned using the separately sequenced CD4+ and CD8+ repertoires. Starting from the raw public reads, TCRdb applied fastp trimming at Q25, assembled clones with MiXCR and retained in-frame beta chains. Each CDR3 protein appears once, grouped with its most common genes and DNA. For this entry, the V and J calls and clone size follow TCRdb and not the study's own pipeline. In all, the sample holds some 350,000 distinct CDR3 sequences, and 10% to 15% of those were seen once. The ten most abundant clones make up about a fifth of the sample.

Results the study describes overall, beyond this receptor: Only a couple of mild cases were covered by the study, and larger cohorts that include severe cases with pre-infection samples were considered necessary. Balanced CD4/CD8 phenotypes were observed for clones contracting from day 15 to 85, whereas a bias towards CD4+ was observed for a second wave of clones expanding from day 15 to 37. SARS-CoV-2 specificity of the second-wave clones peaking on day 37 was not confirmed. Contracting CD4+ clones were located mainly in the CM and EM memory subsets, whereas CD8+ clones were found to be enriched in EMRA. Some responding clones were found in pre-infection memory, which suggests that pre-existing cross-reactive memory T cells took part in the SARS-CoV-2 response.

Ficoll-Paque density gradient centrifugation was used to isolate PBMCs. Trimming removed 6 bases from V and 7 bases from J; the gene matches leave 11 bases unexplained. Reading the germline V gene gives CDR1 MNHEY and CDR2 SVGAGI. There are 15 amino acids in the CDR3, from cysteine to phenylalanine inclusive. Only the CDR3 part of the read is kept: 45 bases, read in frame from the first base. Of note for this clonotype: No cognate antigen has been identified for it. Per-nucleotide qualities are absent, and no much larger clonotype sits a single base away.

The sequenced material came from PBMCs or a T cell subset sorted from them (not recorded which). The receptor comes from a man aged 18 to 30 who had mild COVID-19 (a few samples of this study predate the infection). The sample titles of this study are shuffled in the database, so cell type and time point are left out; the donor was told from shared clones. The sequence links TRBV6-5 to TRBJ2-1; 8 bases in the middle match TRBD1. CDR3 sequence: CASSDPGGRWNEQFF. The DNA sequence is TGTGCCAGCAGCGACCCAGGGGGCAGGTGGAATGAGCAGTTCTTC.